Here is one T cell receptor (beta chain) with its context. This specimen belongs to a study of blood T cell repertoires in COVID-19. Study context: Both acute and convalescent COVID-19 samples were obtained from the United States, Italy and Spain. From T cells, B-cell-depleted T cells, or PBMCs came the material, which was cDNA or gDNA.

Germline lookup yields CDR1 LNHDA and CDR2 SQIVND (reference sequence). The CDR3 extends over 18 amino acids. V lost 5 bases to trimming and J lost 0 bases, with 17 bases between them. Original processing notes: Counts of nucleated cells, estimated from reference gene primer amplification, were obtained. The assay was immunoSEQ multiplex PCR, and TCRdb's table has in-frame clones only and misses some. Clonal size and the V and J genes are those of that table, whereas D and trimming came from the DNA. The sample lists over 90,000 clones, 84% occurring once. The source is a human donor in a cohort sampled during active COVID-19. Sequencing used peripheral blood. The rearrangement uses TRBV19 and TRBJ1-6, with D maybe TRBD1 (5 bases). The CDR3 DNA reads TGTGCCAGTAGTCAGGACACCCTGGCGAGCTCCTATAATTCACCCCTCCACTTT. This sequence encodes CASSQDTLASSYNSPLHF.